One and the same sample provided the 6 T cell receptor beta chains below, sequenced in a study of molecular identifiers for immune sequencing clone quantification. TCRdb re-called the PCR reads through MiXCR, storing one row per CDR3 protein. The sample records about 640,000 distinct CDR3 sequences, about 20% being singletons. The sequencing input was naive CD8+ T cells from blood, with Jurkat cell RNA spiked in. The sample's subset: FACS-sorted CD8+CD4-CCR7+CD45RA+ naive T cells. These receptors originate from a human donor in good health. Some libraries in this study had Jurkat cell RNA spiked in.

Many counts were recorded for this clonotype. The chain carries TRBV20-1 and TRBJ2-7, with 16 bases aligning to TRBD2. The junction had 4 bases not matched to a gene; V was cut back by 5 bases and J by 6 bases. The V gene's germline CDR1 is DFQATT and CDR2 SNEGSKA (reference sequence). The CDR3 consists of 14 residues. The CDR3: CSAAGTSGRAEQYF. The CDR3 DNA is TGCAGTGCTGCCGGGACTAGCGGGAGGGCCGAGCAGTACTTC.

Many counts were recorded for this clonotype. The chain uses TRBV14 and TRBJ2-5; TRBD2 matches at 10 bases. This CDR3 is 16 amino acids long. Trimming took 4 bases from V and 2 from J; bases not matched to a gene: 7. The V gene's germline CDR1 is SGHDN and CDR2 FVKESK. DNA of the CDR3: TGTGCCAGCAGCCGGGCTAGCGGGGGAAGGCAAGAGACCCAGTACTTC. The encoded protein is CASSRASGGRQETQYF.

The J gene is TRBJ2-7, the V gene TRBV18; 9 nucleotides align to TRBD1. This CDR3 is built from 16 residues. CDR1 KGHSH and CDR2 LQKENI come from the germline V gene. J lost 7 bases, V lost 3 bases, and 13 bases had no gene match. CDR3 amino acids: CASSPRGQGQSHEQYF. As DNA, the CDR3 is TGTGCCAGCTCACCTCGAGGACAGGGGCAATCTCATGAGCAGTACTTC.

There are many counts of this clonotype. J is TRBJ2-3 and V is TRBV5-4; tentative D call: TRBD2 (5 bases). CDR3 length: 12 amino acids. The V end lost 6 bases, the J end lost 6 bases, and 11 bases lay between the germline ends. CDR1 and CDR2 from the germline V gene are SGHNT and YYREEE (reference sequence). CDR3 nucleotide sequence: TGTGCCAGCACCGTGTCGGGGGATACGCAGTATTTT. It yields the protein CASTVSGDTQYF.

This clonotype was counted at least ten times. CDR3 protein: CASSQDKAQGYEKLFF. In DNA, the CDR3 is TGCGCCAGCAGCCAAGATAAGGCCCAGGGTTATGAAAAACTGTTTTTT. The chain employs TRBV4-3 and TRBJ1-4; possible D gene TRBD1, 5 bases. CDR1 and CDR2 from the germline V gene are LGHNA and YSLEER. V was clipped by 0 bases and J by 6 bases, with 14 bases between them. The CDR3 length is 16 residues.

This clonotype has a count of ten or more. The V call is TRBV7-2, the J call TRBJ1-1; D is undetermined. V shed 4 bases and J shed 1 base, with 13 bases lying between them. Germline CDR1 is SGHTA and CDR2 is FQGNSA. The CDR3 is made up of 15 amino acids. The CDR3 nucleotides read TGTGCCAGCAGCTCCCTGGGTTTGTCGAACACTGAAGCTTTCTTT. Translation: CASSSLGLSNTEAFF. The whole variable domain, filled in from reference TRBV7-2 and TRBJ1-1, reads GAGVSQSPSNKVTEKGKDVELRCDPISGHTALYWYRQSLGQGLEFLIYFQGNSAPDKSGLPSDRFSAERTGGSVSTLTIQRTQQEDSAVYLCASSSLGLSNTEAFFGQGTRLTVV.